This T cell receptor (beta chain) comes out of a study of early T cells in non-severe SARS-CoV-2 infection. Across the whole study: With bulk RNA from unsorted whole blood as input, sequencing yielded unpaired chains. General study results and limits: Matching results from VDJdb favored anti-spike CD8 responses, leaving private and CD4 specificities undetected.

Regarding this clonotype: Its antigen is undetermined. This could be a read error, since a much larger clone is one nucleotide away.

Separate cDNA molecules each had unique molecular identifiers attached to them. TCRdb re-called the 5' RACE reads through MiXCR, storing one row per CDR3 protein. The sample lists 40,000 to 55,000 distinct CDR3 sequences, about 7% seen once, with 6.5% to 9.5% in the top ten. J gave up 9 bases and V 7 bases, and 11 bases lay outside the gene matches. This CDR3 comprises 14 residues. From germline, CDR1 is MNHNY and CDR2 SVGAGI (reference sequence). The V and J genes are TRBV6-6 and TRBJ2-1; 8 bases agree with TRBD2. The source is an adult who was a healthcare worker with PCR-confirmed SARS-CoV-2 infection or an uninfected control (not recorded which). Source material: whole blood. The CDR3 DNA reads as TGTGCCAGCATCCTACGGAGCGGGGGAGGTGAGCAGTTCTTC. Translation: CASILRSGGGEQFF.